The 18 T cell receptor beta chains below were found in one sample sequenced in a study of beta chain features in type 1 diabetes. Expressed TCRB transcripts got sequenced, as all isolated RNA was reverse transcribed. TCRdb's copy holds only in-frame clones and misses some; the assay was immunoSEQ multiplex PCR. This sample has roughly 250,000 clones, with around 65% found just once. Sample: naive CD4+ T cells from blood. These receptors all stem from a man aged 25 to 40 in good health.

The gene calls are TRBV30 and TRBJ2-2; D is perhaps TRBD1 (5 bases). Germline CDR1 and CDR2: GTSNPN and SVGIG (reference sequence). V was clipped by 5 bases and J by 4 bases, with 20 bases between them. CDR3 length: 16 amino acids. The chain's CDR3 is CAWDSSPGYLTGELFF. DNA of the CDR3: TGTGCCTGGGACTCTTCCCCAGGGTACCTCACCGGGGAGCTGTTTTTT.

The chain carries TRBV7-9 and TRBJ2-5; 7 bases are a match to TRBD2. The junction had 9 bases not matched to a gene; V was cut back by 3 bases and J by 2 bases. The germline V gene has CDR1 SEHNR and CDR2 FQNEAQ (reference sequence). The CDR3 runs to 16 residues. The CDR3, as DNA: TGTGCCAGCAGCTTGCCGCGGGGGACCACGCAAGAGACCCAGTACTTC. This encodes CASSLPRGTTQETQYF.

The chain employs TRBV14 and TRBJ1-6; D not certain. The germline gives CDR1 SGHDN, CDR2 FVKESK. The ends were cut back, 4 bases at V and 14 bases at J, with 15 bases in the middle. The CDR3 spans 13 residues. The CDR3 DNA reads TGTGCCAGCAGCCCTATAGGGCCGGGATCCCTCCACTTT. Its protein product is CASSPIGPGSLHF.

CDR3 DNA sequence: TGTGCCAGCAGCAGACAGGATACGAGAATAAACATTCAGTACTTC. It yields the protein CASSRQDTRINIQYF. The gene calls are TRBV27 and TRBJ2-4, with D perhaps TRBD1 (6 bases). CDR1 is MNHEY and CDR2 is SMNVEV in the germline V gene (reference sequence). V lost 6 bases and J 6 bases, leaving 18 bases between the germline ends. This CDR3 region has 15 residues.

For this clone: The sample has other DNA sequences that encode this CDR3 too. The rearrangement joins TRBV30 to TRBJ2-5; D gene unclear. V lost 0 bases and J 5 bases, leaving 10 bases between the germline ends. This CDR3 comprises 13 residues. The germline V gene has CDR1 GTSNPN and CDR2 SVGIG (reference sequence). The CDR3 here is CAWSVNRGETQYF. The CDR3 coding sequence is TGTGCCTGGAGTGTAAACCGTGGGGAGACCCAGTACTTC.

This clone has only a few counts. V is TRBV5-1 and J is TRBJ2-1; 9 nucleotides align to TRBD1. This CDR3 has 16 amino acids. Germline trimming cut 4 bases from V and 6 bases from J; bases unmatched to any gene: 11. CDR1 and CDR2 (germline): SGHRS, YFSETQ. The CDR3 coding sequence is TGCGCCAGCAGCAAATACCGGGACAGGGAAAGCAATGAGCAGTTCTTC. Its translation: CASSKYRDRESNEQFF.

The V and J genes are TRBV7-9 and TRBJ1-5; D is unresolved. V was pared by 1 base and J by 2 bases, with 12 bases between. This CDR3 is 16 amino acids long. CDR1 is SEHNR and CDR2 is FQNEAQ in the germline V gene (reference sequence). CDR3 sequence: CASSLDEGNGNQPQHF. In DNA, the CDR3 is TGTGCCAGCAGCTTAGATGAGGGTAACGGCAATCAGCCCCAGCATTTT.

The chain links TRBV6-1 to TRBJ2-5; D gene uncertain. Trimming stripped 6 bases from V and 3 bases from J, with 8 bases between. The germline V gene has CDR1 MNHNS and CDR2 SASEGT. The CDR3 runs 12 residues. The CDR3 sequence: CASRRLKETQYF. In DNA form, the CDR3 reads TGTGCCAGCAGGCGGCTTAAAGAGACCCAGTACTTC.

This clone was detected only a few times. The gene calls are TRBV4-1 and TRBJ1-1; perhaps TRBD1 as D (5 bases). V lost 4 bases, J lost 0 bases, and 15 bases lay in between. This CDR3 contains 16 residues. Germline CDR1 reads MGHRA; CDR2 reads YSYEKL. CDR3 loop: CASSRSGPNMNTEAFF. The DNA of the CDR3 is TGCGCCAGCAGCCGTTCGGGACCGAATATGAACACTGAAGCTTTCTTT.

CDR3 amino acids: CASSLGGTGYEQYF. The CDR3 coding sequence is TGTGCCAGCAGCTTAGGAGGCACCGGCTACGAGCAGTACTTC. This chain links TRBV7-8 with TRBJ2-7; D call uncertain. The germline CDR1 and CDR2 sequences are SGHVS and FQNEAQ. CDR3 length equals 14 residues. V was trimmed by 1 base and J by 3 bases, leaving 10 bases between them.

CDR3 in DNA: TGTGCCAGCAGCGTGACTAGCGGGGTCTACAATGAGCAGTTCTTC. It specifies CASSVTSGVYNEQFF. The chain combines TRBV5-6 with TRBJ2-1; the match to TRBD2 covers 11 bases. This CDR3 region has 15 residues. CDR1 and CDR2 (germline): SGHDT, YYEEEE. The ends lost 4 bases at V and 3 bases at J; junction bases unmatched: 3.

The chain uses TRBV25-1 and TRBJ1-3; D is uncertain. V was trimmed by 5 bases and J by 2 bases, leaving 10 bases between them. The CDR3 covers 14 residues. Germline values: CDR1 MGHDK, CDR2 SYGVNS. The CDR3 region is CASSKSSAGNTIYF. CDR3 nucleotide sequence: TGTGCCAGCAGTAAGTCTTCGGCTGGAAACACCATATATTTT.

The chain employs TRBV9 and TRBJ2-5; possibly TRBD1 for D (6 bases). The CDR3 contains 15 residues. Germline V CDR1 and CDR2: SGDLS, YYNGEE. V gave up 4 bases and J gave up 5 bases, with 18 bases separating them. The CDR3 sequence: CASSFGTTGGETQYF. CDR3 nucleotide sequence: TGTGCCAGCAGCTTTGGGACAACCGGCGGGGAGACCCAGTACTTC.

This clone was observed a single time. The identical CDR3 is also encoded by other nucleotide sequences in the sample. The CDR3 bases are TGCAGCGTTGAAGATCGACAGGGGTCTGGGGCCAACGTCCTGACTTTC. Translated: CSVEDRQGSGANVLTF. The chain has TRBV29-1 and TRBJ2-6; TRBD1 matches at 8 bases. The V and J ends lost 0 bases and 1 base, in that order; junction bases with no gene match: 2. Germline V lookup: CDR1 SQVTM, CDR2 ANQGSEA. CDR3 length equals 16 residues.

This clone was seen more than once but under ten times. Other DNA sequences of this sample code for an identical CDR3. V usage is TRBV7-9 and J usage is TRBJ1-5, with a possible D match to TRBD1 (5 bases). This CDR3 is built from 14 residues. In germline, CDR1 is SEHNR, CDR2 FQNEAQ (reference sequence). V dropped 4 bases and J dropped 1 base, with 8 bases sitting between them. The DNA of the CDR3 is TGTGCCAGCAGCTCGGACAAAAGCAATCAGCCCCAGCATTTT. Its protein is CASSSDKSNQPQHF.

The sample holds a few counts of this clone. The chain links TRBV6-1 to TRBJ2-1; D unclear. CDR1 and CDR2 (germline): MNHNS, SASEGT. V shed 1 base and J shed 9 bases, with 4 bases lying between them. This CDR3 comprises 11 residues. DNA of the CDR3: TGTGCCAGCAGTGAAGGGAGTGAGCAGTTCTTC. Amino acids: CASSEGSEQFF.

As DNA, the CDR3 is TGTGCCTGGATGGGACAGCTGAACACTGAAGCTTTCTTT. It yields the protein CAWMGQLNTEAFF. The chain has TRBV30 and TRBJ1-1; 7 bases agree with TRBD1. The CDR3 extends over 13 amino acids. The V and J ends lost 4 bases and 0 bases, in that order; junction bases with no gene match: 2. Germline V lookup: CDR1 GTSNPN, CDR2 SVGIG (reference sequence).

This chain joins TRBV9 and TRBJ2-1; 13 bases are a match to TRBD2. Germline loops: CDR1 SGDLS, CDR2 YYNGEE. The CDR3 loop spans 16 amino acids. V lost 4 bases to trimming and J lost 4 bases; unmatched junction nucleotides: 5. CDR3 sequence: CASSSWTSGGYNEQFF. The CDR3 bases are TGTGCCAGCAGCTCCTGGACTAGCGGGGGATACAATGAGCAGTTCTTC.